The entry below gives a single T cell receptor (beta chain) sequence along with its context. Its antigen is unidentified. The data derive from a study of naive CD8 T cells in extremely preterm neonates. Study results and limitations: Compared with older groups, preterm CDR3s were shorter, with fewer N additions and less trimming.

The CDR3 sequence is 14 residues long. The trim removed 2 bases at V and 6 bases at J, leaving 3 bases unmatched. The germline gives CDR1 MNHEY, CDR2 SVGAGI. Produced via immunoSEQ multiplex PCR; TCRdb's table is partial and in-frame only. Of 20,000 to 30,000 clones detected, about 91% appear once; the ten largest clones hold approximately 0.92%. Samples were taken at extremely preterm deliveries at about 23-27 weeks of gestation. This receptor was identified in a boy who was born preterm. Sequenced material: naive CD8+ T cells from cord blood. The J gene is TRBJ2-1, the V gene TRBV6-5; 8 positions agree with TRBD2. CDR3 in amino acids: CASSYTRGGNEQFF. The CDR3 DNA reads TGTGCCAGCAGTTACACCCGGGGGGGCAATGAGCAGTTCTTC.